Reported below is one TCR beta chain. The data derive from a study of shared T cell receptors in the human thymus. Generated by immunoSEQ multiplex PCR, the TCRdb table keeps only in-frame clones and is missing some. The sample has approximately 760,000 clones; over 75% are singletons. The sample also formed part of further work on human thymus T cells. As that study records: Those donating were healthy Finnish infants in corrective surgery for congenital heart defects. Resections that were taken during corrective heart surgery supplied the thymus tissue. V and J gene usage appeared biased in thymic and blood repertoires. Highly overlapping thymic repertoires among unrelated individuals were reported in related research.

Material for sequencing was thymocytes. The source of this sequence is a girl under three years old with a congenital heart defect.

The CDR3 is CASSLAGGSIGTQYF. The CDR3 DNA reads TGTGCCAGCAGCTTAGCGGGGGGTTCTATTGGTACGCAGTATTTT. The genes are TRBV7-2 and TRBJ2-3; possible D gene TRBD2, 6 bases. Germline CDR1 reads SGHTA; CDR2 reads FQGNSA. The V end was cut by 0 bases, the J end by 8 bases, with 15 bases between. The CDR3 has 15 amino acids.